This T cell receptor (beta chain) was retrieved from a study of STAT5B mutations in CD4+ large granular lymphocyte leukemia. Germline CDR1 MNHEY, CDR2 SVGAGI. This CDR3 contains 13 residues. V lost 5 bases and J lost 6; bases outside the gene matches: 5. Overall study findings and caveats: Main leukemic clonotypes were patient-specific, but under 30% appeared at low frequency elsewhere. TRBV06-family usage was enriched in top patient clones (8/27) versus controls (2/35).

The assay was run at survey level. Under the authors' procedure: A productive frequency of 2.59 x 10-5 was the lowest detectable. The data were produced by immunoSEQ multiplex PCR, yet TCRdb's version contains in-frame clones alone and is incomplete. From that table come the V and J calls and clone size; the DNA was used to work out D and trimming. The profile covers about 30,000 clones, with more than 75% appearing a single time and roughly 2% taken by the ten largest. As concerns this clone: Its antigen is unknown.

The sample consisted of CD4+ T cells from blood buffy coats. This TCR came from a human donor in good health. This chain links TRBV6-5 with TRBJ1-2; 8 positions match TRBD1. The DNA of the CDR3 is TGTGCCAGCAGTACGGACAGGGTGGATGGCTACACCTTC. As protein: CASSTDRVDGYTF.